One sample yielded the 30 T cell receptor beta chains listed below, sequenced in a study of T-cell memory formation after mild COVID-19. TCRdb reanalysed the 5' RACE reads using MiXCR and keeps one entry per CDR3 protein. The repertoire holds fewer than 600,000 distinct CDR3 sequences, with approximately 21% as singletons. Specimen: PBMCs or a T cell subset sorted from them (not recorded which). The receptors were sampled from an adult woman who had mild COVID-19 (a few samples of this study predate the infection). Cell type and time point are not known.

This clonotype appeared a few times. V is TRBV27 and J is TRBJ1-1; D not resolved. The CDR3 has 17 amino acids. Trimming stripped 5 bases from V and 3 bases from J, with 22 bases between. Germline CDR1 and CDR2: MNHEY and SMNVEV (reference sequence). CDR3 DNA: TGTGCCAGCAGTCGGAGGGCCGCGGGGTTTGGGCACACTGAAGCTTTCTTT. Its translation is CASSRRAAGFGHTEAFF.

The gene calls are TRBV19 and TRBJ2-7; possibly TRBD2 for D (6 bases). Trimming removed 5 bases at V and 3 bases at J, with 17 bases between. The CDR3 is made up of 15 amino acids. Looked up from germline, CDR1 is LNHDA and CDR2 is SQIVND (reference sequence). The CDR3 sequence is CASSSLNGGNYEQYF. In DNA, the CDR3 is TGTGCCAGTAGTTCCCTCAACGGGGGAAACTACGAGCAGTACTTC.

The genes are TRBV12-3 or TRBV12-4 and TRBJ2-7; D is possibly TRBD2 (6 bases). Trimming pared 10 bases from V and 0 bases from J, leaving 10 bases between. The CDR3 covers 12 residues. CDR3 bases: TGTGCCACGGGGGAAAGCTCCTACGAGCAGTACTTC. It specifies CATGESSYEQYF.

CDR3 nucleotides: TGTGCCAGCAGCGAGGGACGAGGACCTACAGATACGCAGTATTTT. This encodes CASSEGRGPTDTQYF. The chain combines TRBV7-9 with TRBJ2-3, with D possibly called TRBD1 or TRBD2 (5 bases each). Germline values: CDR1 SEHNR, CDR2 FQNEAQ (reference sequence). This CDR3 is built from 15 residues. V lost 5 bases to trimming and J lost 3 bases, with 15 bases between them.

The chain employs TRBV5-1 and TRBJ2-3; 10 nucleotides agree with TRBD1. The germline CDR1 and CDR2 sequences are SGHRS and YFSETQ. Unmatched junction bases numbered 6, after V lost 4 bases and J lost 4 bases. The CDR3 is made up of 15 amino acids. DNA for the CDR3: TGCGCCAGCAGCCCGAGGACAGGGGGGCCAGATACGCAGTATTTT. This translates into CASSPRTGGPDTQYF. The full variable domain, with the rest looked up from reference TRBV5-1 and TRBJ2-3, is KAGVTQTPRYLIKTRGQQVTLSCSPISGHRSVSWYQQTPGQGLQFLFEYFSETQRNKGNFPGRFSGRQFSNSRSEMNVSTLELGDSALYLCASSPRTGGPDTQYFGPGTRLTVL.

This clonotype showed up just a few times. The rearrangement links TRBV7-2 to TRBJ1-3; D perhaps matches TRBD1 (5 bases). CDR1 and CDR2 from the germline V gene are SGHTA and FQGNSA. This CDR3 has 13 residues. Between the trimmed V and J ends, which lost 5 bases and 5 bases, there was a span of 10 bases. The CDR3 is CASSGGPRNTIYF. CDR3 nucleotides: TGTGCCAGCAGCGGGGGTCCGAGAAACACCATATATTTT.

In its sample, this clonotype was seen a few times. This chain joins TRBV7-9 and TRBJ2-7; 9 positions agree with TRBD2. J lost 0 bases, V lost 5 bases, and 11 bases had no gene match. The CDR3 spans 17 residues. Germline assignment: CDR1 SEHNR and CDR2 FQNEAQ (reference sequence). The CDR3 protein is CASSDDPGLAGSYEQYF. The CDR3 region has the DNA TGTGCCAGCAGCGATGACCCGGGACTAGCTGGCTCCTACGAGCAGTACTTC.

DNA for the CDR3: TGTGCCAGCAGCACCTCGAACCAGGGGAATGAGCAGTTCTTC. It encodes CASSTSNQGNEQFF. The V gene is TRBV9, the J gene TRBJ2-1, with D perhaps TRBD1 (6 bases). CDR1 and CDR2 from the germline V gene are SGDLS and YYNGEE. With 4 bases removed from V and 7 bases from J, the gap between germline ends came to 15 bases. This CDR3 region has 14 residues.

The chain recombines TRBV20-1 with TRBJ1-2, with 7 bases aligning to TRBD1. Germline V gene data show CDR1 as DFQATT and CDR2 as SNEGSKA (reference sequence). This CDR3 is 14 amino acids long. V was pared by 6 bases and J by 3 bases, with 10 bases of the junction left unmatched. This CDR3 is CSAYRRQGYYGYTF. In DNA form, the CDR3 reads TGCAGTGCCTACCGTAGACAGGGCTACTATGGCTACACCTTC.

The V call is TRBV9, the J call TRBJ1-1; no clear D. The CDR3 runs to 16 residues. Trimming took off 3 bases at V and 6 bases at J, with 21 bases between the two ends. Germline CDR1 reads SGDLS; CDR2 reads YYNGEE. The CDR3 DNA follows: TGTGCCAGCAGCGCATCGCCCCGCGCGTCAGGTGCTGAAGCTTTCTTT. The encoded protein is CASSASPRASGAEAFF.

The rearrangement joins TRBV3-1 to TRBJ1-2; 9 bases map to TRBD1. Germline-derived CDR1 and CDR2 are LGHDT and YNNKEL (reference sequence). CDR3 length: 14 amino acids. The trim removed 1 base at V and 7 bases at J, leaving 4 bases unmatched. The CDR3 sequence is CASSQGDRVTGYTF. Here the CDR3 DNA reads TGTGCCAGCAGCCAAGGGGACAGGGTAACTGGCTACACCTTC.

This clonotype was seen only a few times. V gene TRBV25-1 combines with J gene TRBJ1-6; D is perhaps TRBD1 (6 bases). This CDR3 comprises 15 residues. Germline-derived CDR1 and CDR2 are MGHDK and SYGVNS. Trimming took 4 bases from V and 4 from J, leaving 11 bases between them. This chain's CDR3 is CASSARTDYNSPLHF. The CDR3 bases are TGTGCCAGCAGTGCCAGGACAGATTATAATTCACCCCTCCACTTT.

The chain combines TRBV12-3 or TRBV12-4 with TRBJ2-3; 7 bases map to TRBD1. This CDR3 contains 15 residues. Trimming cost V 6 bases and J 3 bases; bases outside gene matches: 9. This CDR3 is CASSWNRGRTDTQYF. DNA of the CDR3: TGTGCCAGCAGCTGGAACAGGGGTAGAACAGATACGCAGTATTTT.

A few counts support this clonotype. The genes are TRBV6-2 or TRBV6-3 and TRBJ1-5; 7 nucleotides line up with TRBD1. Germline loops: CDR1 MNHEY, CDR2 SVGEGT. The CDR3 has 15 residues. With V trimmed by 6 bases and J by 1 base, 6 bases remained unmatched. CDR3 DNA: TGTGCCAGCAGGATAGAGGGGGCAAGCAATCAGCCCCAGCATTTT. Residues: CASRIEGASNQPQHF.

Many counts were recorded for this clonotype. The genes are TRBV20-1 and TRBJ2-7; 9 bases map to TRBD1. V trimming: 4 bases; J trimming: 3 bases; junction bases outside the gene matches: 7. Germline V lookup: CDR1 DFQATT, CDR2 SNEGSKA (reference sequence). CDR3 length: 14 residues. As DNA, the CDR3 is TGCAGTGCTAAACCCGGGACAGGGATCTACGAGCAGTACTTC. It encodes CSAKPGTGIYEQYF.

V and J are TRBV3-1 and TRBJ2-3; 7 bases map to TRBD2. Losses at the gene ends were 4 bases for V and 4 bases for J; bases not matched to a gene: 5. The CDR3 loop spans 14 amino acids. Germline lookup yields CDR1 LGHDT and CDR2 YNNKEL (reference sequence). Here the CDR3 reads CASSPGLPPDTQYF. DNA for the CDR3: TGTGCCAGCAGCCCGGGACTACCCCCAGATACGCAGTATTTT.

The chain couples TRBV7-2 to TRBJ2-3; no clear D. The germline V gene encodes CDR1 SGHTA and CDR2 FQGNSA. CDR3 size: 14 residues. V was cut by 7 bases and J by 6 bases, with 17 bases left in between. CDR3 coding DNA: TGTGCCAGCATGCGTGACGGCGCTTGGGATACGCAGTATTTT. Amino acids: CASMRDGAWDTQYF.

J is TRBJ2-5 and V is TRBV5-1; D is undetermined. CDR1 and CDR2 (germline): SGHRS, YFSETQ. V gave up 2 bases and J gave up 0 bases, with 8 bases separating them. This CDR3 spans 14 amino acids. In DNA, the CDR3 is TGCGCCAGCAGCTTTACAGTTAACCAAGAGACCCAGTACTTC. Protein sequence: CASSFTVNQETQYF.

The rearrangement links TRBV4-2 to TRBJ2-1; no reliable D call. The CDR3 spans 16 residues. The V gene lost 1 base and the J gene lost 0 bases, with 10 bases spanning the gap. CDR1 and CDR2 from the germline V gene are LGHNA and YNFKEQ. CDR3 sequence reads: CASSQVSSSSYNEQFF. The CDR3 DNA reads as TGTGCCAGCAGCCAAGTATCCAGTAGCTCCTACAATGAGCAGTTCTTC.

This clonotype came up a few times. The rearrangement joins TRBV7-3 to TRBJ2-3; TRBD2 matches at 13 bases. The V segment lost 4 bases and the J segment 5 bases; nucleotides outside the gene matches: 3. The germline gives CDR1 SGHTA, CDR2 FQGTGA. This CDR3 comprises 15 residues. CDR3 DNA sequence: TGTGCCAGCAGCTGGGGACTAGCGGGGTTAGATACGCAGTATTTT. This sequence encodes CASSWGLAGLDTQYF.

The CDR3 loop reads CASSQDETSGGSYNEQFF. The CDR3 nucleotides read TGCGCCAGCAGCCAAGATGAGACTAGCGGGGGGTCCTACAATGAGCAGTTCTTC. The chain is built from TRBV4-1 and TRBJ2-1; 13 bases match TRBD2. Germline trimming cut 0 bases from V and 1 base from J; bases unmatched to any gene: 3. Looked up from germline, CDR1 is MGHRA and CDR2 is YSYEKL. CDR3 length: 18 amino acids.

A few counts support this clonotype. The chain uses TRBV7-8 and TRBJ1-6; D remains unclear. Germline assignment: CDR1 SGHVS and CDR2 FQNEAQ. Trimming left V 1 base short and J 7 bases short, with 14 bases between. CDR3 length equals 16 residues. The CDR3 here is CASSLGAGVENSPLHF. CDR3 bases: TGTGCCAGCAGCTTAGGAGCCGGGGTGGAGAATTCACCCCTCCACTTT.

This clonotype was observed a few times. The chain joins TRBV7-9 to TRBJ1-4; D is uncertain. CDR1 is SEHNR, CDR2 FQNEAQ, per germline (reference sequence). The CDR3 spans 15 residues. With 5 bases removed from V and 0 bases from J, the gap between germline ends came to 10 bases. The CDR3 DNA is TGTGCCAGCAGCGCGCGACTCACAACTAATGAAAAACTGTTTTTT. Translating it yields CASSARLTTNEKLFF. Full variable domain (outside the CDR3, taken from reference TRBV7-9 and TRBJ1-4): DTGVSQNPRHKITKRGQNVTFRCDPISEHNRLYWYRQTLGQGPEFLTYFQNEAQLEKSRLLSDRFSAERPKGSFSTLEIQRTEQGDSAMYLCASSARLTTNEKLFFGSGTQLSVL.

The table lists this clonotype with a few counts. The chain has TRBV20-1 and TRBJ2-3; 8 positions agree with TRBD2. V lost 6 bases, J lost 1 base, and 6 bases stayed unmatched. CDR1 and CDR2 from the germline V gene are DFQATT and SNEGSKA (reference sequence). CDR3 length: 14 residues. As DNA, the CDR3 is TGCAGTGCAGAAAGGCGGGGGGGCACAGATACGCAGTATTTT. This translates into CSAERRGGTDTQYF.

This clonotype was found a few times. The rearrangement joins TRBV12-3 or TRBV12-4 to TRBJ2-7, with 8 bases matching TRBD2. V lost 5 bases to trimming and J lost 9 bases; unmatched junction nucleotides: 12. The CDR3 is made up of 14 amino acids. The CDR3 sequence: CASSPPGLVIRQYF. CDR3 bases: TGTGCCAGCAGTCCTCCGGGACTAGTAATTCGGCAGTACTTC.

The chain joins TRBV7-9 to TRBJ1-5; D is perhaps TRBD1 (5 bases). The CDR3 runs to 14 residues. Trimming pared 3 bases from V and 7 bases from J, leaving 13 bases between. Germline-derived CDR1 and CDR2 are SEHNR and FQNEAQ (reference sequence). The CDR3 sequence is CASSLDGGGQPQHF. As DNA, the CDR3 is TGTGCCAGCAGCTTGGATGGGGGGGGACAGCCCCAGCATTTT.

The chain is built from TRBV10-3 and TRBJ2-1; 12 positions match TRBD2. Trimming at V came to 0 bases and at J to 4 bases, leaving 4 bases not matched to a gene. The CDR3 has 17 residues. Germline values: CDR1 ENHRY, CDR2 SYGVKD. In DNA form, the CDR3 reads TGTGCCATCAGTGAGTCTCCTCTAGCGGGAGGGTACAATGAGCAGTTCTTC. Amino acids: CAISESPLAGGYNEQFF.

This clonotype was picked up a small number of times. The chain links TRBV7-6 to TRBJ2-1; TRBD2 matches 7 bases. This CDR3 has 15 amino acids. Germline trimming cut 1 base from V and 8 bases from J; bases unmatched to any gene: 8. CDR1 and CDR2 from the germline V gene are SGHVS and FNYEAQ. In DNA, the CDR3 is TGTGCCAGCAGCTTAGAGACTTTCACTAGCGATGAGCAGTTCTTC. It is translated as CASSLETFTSDEQFF.

The chain couples TRBV20-1 to TRBJ2-7; TRBD1 matches at 7 bases. CDR1 is DFQATT, CDR2 SNEGSKA, per germline (reference sequence). The CDR3 covers 13 residues. The V and J ends lost 6 bases and 0 bases, in that order; junction bases with no gene match: 5. CDR3 protein: CSAKDRISYEQYF. The CDR3 DNA reads TGCAGTGCAAAGGACAGGATCTCCTACGAGCAGTACTTC.

This clonotype was counted a few times. The CDR3 sequence is CASSPQGRGETQYF. CDR3 bases: TGTGCCAGCAGCCCACAGGGCAGAGGGGAGACCCAGTACTTC. The chain combines TRBV11-2 with TRBJ2-5; D may be TRBD1 (6 bases). Germline values: CDR1 SGHAT, CDR2 FQNNGV. The germline V and J ends were trimmed by 5 bases and 5 bases, with 15 bases remaining between them. This CDR3 has 14 amino acids.